These 25 T cell receptor beta chains originate from one sample sequenced in a study of early T cells in non-severe SARS-CoV-2 infection. One entry per CDR3 protein results from TCRdb running MiXCR on the 5' RACE reads. The sample shows about 62,000 distinct CDR3 sequences, about 9.3% of them seen only once. Sequenced: whole blood. The receptors stem from an adult who was a healthcare worker with PCR-confirmed SARS-CoV-2 infection or an uninfected control (not recorded which).

The chain has TRBV18 and TRBJ2-4, with a weak D call TRBD1 (6 bases). This CDR3 has 15 residues. Trimming removed 1 base at V and 8 bases at J, with 15 bases between. Germline V gene data show CDR1 as KGHSH and CDR2 as LQKENI. The DNA of the CDR3 is TGTGCCAGCTCACCACTGGCAGGGAAGGGGGACATTCAGTACTTC. Translated, it gives CASSPLAGKGDIQYF.

This chain links TRBV12-3 or TRBV12-4 with TRBJ2-5; TRBD1 or TRBD2 may be the D gene (5 bases each). The CDR3 covers 15 residues. The V end was cut by 5 bases, the J end by 4 bases, with 17 bases between. In nucleotides, the CDR3 is TGTGCCAGCAGTAAGGGACGGGGACCCTTAGAGACCCAGTACTTC. It yields the protein CASSKGRGPLETQYF.

This clonotype was detected ten times or more. The genes are TRBV10-3 and TRBJ2-3, with D unresolved. The CDR3 contains 14 residues. V was shortened by 5 bases and J by 2 bases, with 11 bases between the two germline ends. Germline V gives CDR1 ENHRY, CDR2 SYGVKD. The CDR3 region has the DNA TGTGCCATCAGTCGTCAGGACCTCACAGATACGCAGTATTTT. This encodes CAISRQDLTDTQYF.

This clonotype has a handful of counts. The V and J genes are TRBV3-1 and TRBJ2-3, with 9 bases aligning to TRBD1. The CDR3 loop spans 18 amino acids. Germline values: CDR1 LGHDT, CDR2 YNNKEL (reference sequence). V trimming: 4 bases; J trimming: 0 bases; junction bases outside the gene matches: 11. The CDR3 spells CASSRGRTGATSTDTQYF. The CDR3 DNA is TGTGCCAGCAGCCGGGGAAGGACAGGGGCAACTAGCACAGATACGCAGTATTTT.

This clonotype was counted between two and nine times. CDR3 coding DNA: TGCGCCAGCAGCTTAACTCAGGGACTCGATGGCTACACCTTC. It specifies CASSLTQGLDGYTF. The chain uses TRBV5-1 and TRBJ1-2; a possible D gene is TRBD1 (5 bases). The CDR3 runs 14 residues. Germline V CDR1 and CDR2: SGHRS, YFSETQ. V was clipped by 2 bases and J by 6 bases, with 14 bases between them.

The rearrangement uses TRBV3-1 and TRBJ2-1; 10 bases are a match to TRBD2. Per germline, CDR1 LGHDT and CDR2 YNNKEL (reference sequence). The length of the CDR3 is 16 residues. V gave up 0 bases and J gave up 4 bases; unmatched junction bases: 3. The CDR3 bases are TGTGCCAGCAGCCAAGATCCACTAGCGGGATACAATGAGCAGTTCTTC. Its protein is CASSQDPLAGYNEQFF.

This clonotype was seen at least ten times. The rearrangement joins TRBV5-1 to TRBJ1-1; tentatively, D is TRBD1 (6 bases). The V end was cut by 2 bases, the J end by 5 bases, with 13 bases between. The CDR3 sequence is 14 residues long. In germline, CDR1 is SGHRS, CDR2 YFSETQ. The CDR3 protein is CASSLQGGETEAFF. The CDR3 DNA is TGCGCCAGCAGCTTACAGGGAGGCGAGACTGAAGCTTTCTTT. The full variable domain, completed using reference TRBV5-1 and TRBJ1-1, is KAGVTQTPRYLIKTRGQQVTLSCSPISGHRSVSWYQQTPGQGLQFLFEYFSETQRNKGNFPGRFSGRQFSNSRSEMNVSTLELGDSALYLCASSLQGGETEAFFGQGTRLTVV.

This clonotype was counted between two and nine times. V gene TRBV12-3 or TRBV12-4 combines with J gene TRBJ2-3; weak D call: TRBD1 (5 bases). Trimming took off 4 bases at V and 7 bases at J, with 12 bases between the two ends. The CDR3 sequence is 13 residues long. The CDR3 DNA sequence: TGTGCCAGCAGTTCAGGGCCCGGAAATACGCAGTATTTT. Its protein is CASSSGPGNTQYF.

This clonotype was detected only a few times. The chain links TRBV24-1 to TRBJ2-3; D call uncertain. The CDR3 contains 16 residues. Trimming shortened V by 1 base and J by 2 bases, and 12 bases separated the two germline ends. Germline V gene lookup returns CDR1 KGHDR and CDR2 SFDVKD. In DNA, the CDR3 is TGTGCCACCAGTGATTTCTCCAGATCAACCACAGATACGCAGTATTTT. It translates to CATSDFSRSTTDTQYF.

This chain's CDR3 is CASSKGGPDYGYTF. The CDR3 DNA reads as TGTGCCAGCAGCAAGGGGGGACCTGACTATGGCTACACCTTC. This chain joins TRBV7-3 and TRBJ1-2; D is possibly TRBD1 (6 bases). Germline loops: CDR1 SGHTA, CDR2 FQGTGA. The CDR3 consists of 14 residues. V was shortened by 5 bases and J by 3 bases, with 13 bases between the two germline ends. Variable domain in full (rest from reference TRBV7-3 and TRBJ1-2): GAGVSQTPSNKVTEKGKYVELRCDPISGHTALYWYRQSLGQGPEFLIYFQGTGAADDSGLPNDRFFAVRPEGSVSTLKIQRTERGDSAVYLCASSKGGPDYGYTFGSGTRLTVV.

Points on this clonotype: Its ends do not fully match the called genes, so a read error is possible. This chain uses TRBV29-1 with TRBJ2-3; TRBD1 matches 7 bases. This CDR3 is built from 13 residues. Germline values: CDR1 SQVTM, CDR2 ANQGSEA. The CDR3 loop is CSVEGGDLDTQYF. The DNA of the CDR3 is TGCAGCGTGGAAGGGGGCGATCTGGATACGCAGTATTTT.

This clonotype was recorded many times. This chain joins TRBV12-3 or TRBV12-4 and TRBJ1-1; D gene unclear. The CDR3 sequence is 13 residues long. Trimming left V 8 bases short and J 1 base short, with 11 bases between. Here the CDR3 DNA reads TGTGCCAGCGGAACGAGAGGGAACACTGAAGCTTTCTTT. Translating gives CASGTRGNTEAFF.

This clonotype was counted between two and nine times. The chain is built from TRBV29-1 and TRBJ2-2, with 8 bases aligning to TRBD1. This CDR3 is built from 14 residues. Germline CDR1 and CDR2: SQVTM and ANQGSEA. Unmatched junction bases numbered 10, after V lost 6 bases and J lost 7 bases. CDR3 protein: CSVRLDRDGGELFF. DNA of the CDR3: TGCAGCGTCAGACTGGACAGGGACGGCGGGGAGCTGTTTTTT.

This clonotype has just a few counts. The chain recombines TRBV18 with TRBJ1-5; TRBD1 matches at 7 bases. V dropped 5 bases and J dropped 3; count of bases not matched to a gene: 7. Germline lookup yields CDR1 KGHSH and CDR2 LQKENI. The CDR3 length is 15 residues. The CDR3 DNA follows: TGTGCCAGCTCAGTATACAGGGGTATCAATCAGCCCCAGCATTTT. This sequence encodes CASSVYRGINQPQHF.

The gene calls are TRBV18 and TRBJ1-3; TRBD1 is a possible D gene (6 bases). Per germline, CDR1 KGHSH and CDR2 LQKENI. This CDR3 has 17 residues. Trimming cost V 2 bases and J 4 bases, with 18 bases left between them. The CDR3 coding sequence is TGTGCCAGCTCACCAAAAGTAGGACAGCGGACGGGAAACACCATATATTTT. Encoded protein: CASSPKVGQRTGNTIYF.

The chain recombines TRBV5-1 with TRBJ2-3; 9 bases are a match to TRBD2. After removal of 7 bases from V and 6 bases from J, the junction contained 18 bases not matched to a gene. Germline CDR1 reads SGHRS; CDR2 reads YFSETQ. The CDR3 covers 17 residues. This chain's CDR3 is CASSDIGAGGPPDTQYF. The CDR3 DNA follows: TGCGCCAGCTCCGATATCGGGGCGGGGGGGCCCCCCGATACGCAGTATTTT.

This clonotype has more than one count but fewer than ten. The V call is TRBV6-2 or TRBV6-3, the J call TRBJ2-7, with D unresolved. Trimming pared 6 bases from V and 7 bases from J, leaving 13 bases between. This CDR3 contains 12 residues. CDR1 MNHEY and CDR2 SVGEGT come from the germline V gene. This chain's CDR3 is CASSRPAGEQYV. The CDR3 DNA reads as TGTGCCAGCAGCCGACCAGCTGGGGAGCAGTACGTC.

This chain connects TRBV24-1 to TRBJ2-3; D is possibly TRBD1 (5 bases). The CDR3 is made up of 14 amino acids. Deletions cut 3 bases from V and 3 bases from J, with 9 bases between. The germline gives CDR1 KGHDR, CDR2 SFDVKD. CDR3 in amino acids: CATSDHAGTDTQYF. The CDR3 DNA reads as TGTGCCACCAGTGATCACGCAGGGACAGATACGCAGTATTTT.

J is TRBJ2-3 and V is TRBV7-6, with TRBD1 matching 10 bases. V trimming: 0 bases; J trimming: 5 bases; junction bases outside the gene matches: 5. Germline CDR1 and CDR2: SGHVS and FNYEAQ. The CDR3 sequence is 16 residues long. CDR3 residues: CASSLALRDRGDTQYF. As DNA, the CDR3 is TGTGCCAGCAGCTTAGCATTACGGGACAGGGGAGATACGCAGTATTTT.

This clonotype was detected a few times. The chain has TRBV20-1 and TRBJ2-7; D ambiguous. CDR3 length equals 11 residues. V gave up 3 bases and J gave up 4 bases, with 7 bases separating them. Germline V gene sequence: CDR1 DFQATT, CDR2 SNEGSKA (reference sequence). In DNA form, the CDR3 reads TGCAGTGCTAGCTTAGGGTACGAGCAGTACGTC. Translating it yields CSASLGYEQYV.

The chain carries TRBV13 and TRBJ2-4, with 10 bases fitting TRBD2. This CDR3 contains 16 residues. V lost 5 bases, J lost 1 base, and 5 bases stayed unmatched. Looked up from germline, CDR1 is PRHDT and CDR2 is FYEKMQ (reference sequence). CDR3 in DNA: TGTGCCAGCAGCCCTCCGGGACTAGCGGCCAAAAACATTCAGTACTTC. It yields the protein CASSPPGLAAKNIQYF.

This clonotype showed up many times. The rearrangement joins TRBV3-1 to TRBJ1-5; 7 bases fit TRBD1. Trimming cost V 5 bases and J 6 bases; bases outside gene matches: 7. The CDR3 is 14 amino acids. Germline loops: CDR1 LGHDT, CDR2 YNNKEL (reference sequence). The chain's CDR3 is CASSIDRDSQPQHF. CDR3 nucleotide sequence: TGTGCCAGCAGCATTGACAGGGACAGTCAGCCCCAGCATTTT.

This clonotype was counted between two and nine times. The chain is built from TRBV11-2 and TRBJ2-1; D unclear. CDR1 and CDR2 (germline): SGHAT, FQNNGV. Trimming left V 5 bases short and J 3 bases short, with 14 bases between. The length of the CDR3 is 15 residues. CDR3 sequence: CASSPGDRIYNEQFF. For the CDR3, the DNA is TGTGCCAGCAGCCCCGGCGACCGAATCTACAATGAGCAGTTCTTC.

This clonotype was counted at least ten times. The chain links TRBV5-1 to TRBJ2-3, with a possible D match to TRBD2 (6 bases). This CDR3 is 14 amino acids long. Germline CDR1 reads SGHRS; CDR2 reads YFSETQ. The ends were cut back, 6 bases at V and 5 bases at J, with 16 bases in the middle. CDR3 amino acids: CASNRGDPKDTQYF. CDR3 sequence (DNA): TGCGCCAGCAATCGCGGGGACCCCAAAGATACGCAGTATTTT.

This rearrangement joins TRBV11-2 to TRBJ2-3, with 8 bases identical to TRBD1. This CDR3 contains 15 residues. The germline CDR1 and CDR2 sequences are SGHAT and FQNNGV. V gave up 0 bases and J gave up 4 bases; unmatched junction bases: 3. Written as DNA, the CDR3 is TGTGCCAGCAGCTTAGAAGGACAGGGTCCAGATACGCAGTATTTT. It is translated as CASSLEGQGPDTQYF.